A selection of T cell receptor beta chains follows, all from one sample in a study of shared clonotypes between healthy human individuals. The data were produced by immunoSEQ multiplex PCR, yet TCRdb's version contains in-frame clones alone and is incomplete. The table records roughly 2.6 million clones, around nine tenths of them present only once. Sample: naive CD4+ T cells sorted from blood. Source of these receptors: a man younger than 35 in good health. Both conserved end residues are part of each CDR3. D genes are given only for firm matches. A row's size may be missing; if present it is once, few, many or a size class.

V gene	J gene	D gene	clone size	CDR3 DNA	CDR3 protein
TRBV19	TRBJ2-1	NA	NA	TGTGCCAGTAGTATAGGCCGCGGCGGGGGCTCGCATGAGCAGTTCTTC	CASSIGRGGGSHEQFF
TRBV29-1	TRBJ2-7	TRBD2	NA	TGCAGCGTCTTGACATCCCCCGGACTAGGCGAGCAGTACTTC	CSVLTSPGLGEQYF
TRBV6-5	TRBJ1-5	NA	NA	TGTGCCAGCAGTCAGACCAGGGATCAGCCCCAGCATTTT	CASSQTRDQPQHF
TRBV7-8	TRBJ2-7	TRBD2	NA	TGTGCCAGCAGCTTCGGGGGGAGGGGAACCTACGAGCAGTACTTC	CASSFGGRGTYEQYF
TRBV7-9	TRBJ1-3	NA	NA	TGTGCCAGCCACAAAGATACAGGAGATCGCACCATATATTTT	CASHKDTGDRTIYF
TRBV6-6	TRBJ2-2	NA	NA	TGTGCCAGCAGCGCAGCGACCGCCGCCGGGGAGCTGTTTTTT	CASSAATAAGELFF
TRBV2	TRBJ1-1	NA	NA	TGTGCCAGCAGTGAATTGAGCACTGAAGCTTTCTTT	CASSELSTEAFF
TRBV18	TRBJ2-7	TRBD2	NA	TGTGCCAGCTCACCAAGAGGACTAGCGGGAGATTACGAGCAGTACTTC	CASSPRGLAGDYEQYF
TRBV2	TRBJ1-4	NA	NA	TGTGCCAGCAGCCTCATATGGGGCGAAAAACTGTTTTTT	CASSLIWGEKLFF
TRBV6-5	TRBJ1-1	NA	few	TGTGCCAGCAGTTTGACAGGGAACACTGAAGCTTTCTTT	CASSLTGNTEAFF
TRBV6-6	TRBJ1-5	TRBD1	NA	TGTGCCAGCAGTCACCAGGGGGGCAATCAGCCCCAGCATTTT	CASSHQGGNQPQHF
TRBV21-1	TRBJ1-6	NA	NA	TGTGCCAGCAGCGACCGGGACAGGGGACGGAATTCACCCCTCCACTTT	CASSDRDRGRNSPLHF
TRBV11-2	TRBJ2-7	NA	NA	TGTGCCAGCAGGAGGGCGGGGACCTACGAGCAGTACTTC	CASRRAGTYEQYF
TRBV5-4	TRBJ1-4	NA	NA	TGTGCCAGCAGCTTGTTCGGGGGGCTAAACGAAAAACTGTTTTTT	CASSLFGGLNEKLFF
TRBV20-1	TRBJ2-1	NA	NA	TGCAGTGCCACTCGGGCGTATGAGCAGTTCTTC	CSATRAYEQFF
TRBV6-1	TRBJ1-6	TRBD1	NA	TGTGCCAGCAGTGGCGGGGACAGGGCCCGACAGGTGCCCCTCCACTTT	CASSGGDRARQVPLHF
TRBV7-9	TRBJ1-5	TRBD1	NA	TGTGCCAGCAGCTTAGGAGGGACAGGGAATCAGCCCCAGCATTTT	CASSLGGTGNQPQHF
TRBV6-6	TRBJ2-5	TRBD2	NA	TGTGCCAGCAGAACGAGGCGGGAGGTCCAAGAGACCCAGTACTTC	CASRTRREVQETQYF
TRBV2	TRBJ2-2	TRBD1	NA	TGTGCCAGCAGTGGGACAGGGACCAACACCGGGGAGCTGTTTTTT	CASSGTGTNTGELFF
TRBV5-1	TRBJ2-5	TRBD2	once	TGCGCCAGCAGCTTGGCGGGACTAGCGGTAGAGACCCAGTACTTC	CASSLAGLAVETQYF
TRBV5-1	TRBJ1-3	NA	NA	TGCGCCAGCAGCTTTACACAGGGTACTGGAAACACCATATATTTT	CASSFTQGTGNTIYF
TRBV2	TRBJ2-7	TRBD1	NA	TGTGCCAGCAGGGGGACAGGAGCCTACGAGCAGTACTTC	CASRGTGAYEQYF
TRBV6-5	TRBJ1-3	NA	NA	TGTGCCAGCAGTTACTCGGGACACAGCTCTGGAAACACCATATATTTT	CASSYSGHSSGNTIYF
TRBV27	TRBJ2-1	TRBD2	NA	TGTGCCAGCAGTTGGGGGAGGGCCTCCTACAATGAGCAGTTCTTC	CASSWGRASYNEQFF
TRBV10-3	TRBJ2-7	TRBD1	once	TGTGCCATCAGAGGTTTGGGACAGGGGGCGAACGAGCAGTACTTC	CAIRGLGQGANEQYF
TRBV29-1	TRBJ2-7	NA	NA	TGCAGCGTTGAGGCCACTGCAGACGAGCAGTACTTC	CSVEATADEQYF
TRBV5-1	TRBJ2-1	TRBD2	once	TGCGCCAGCAGCCTAATCCCGGTTGGGCGGGAGGGCCGTAATGAGCAGTTCTTC	CASSLIPVGREGRNEQFF
TRBV6-1	TRBJ2-1	TRBD1	NA	TGTGCCAGCAGAGACAGGGTTCGCGAGCAGTTCTTC	CASRDRVREQFF
TRBV29-1	TRBJ2-3	NA	NA	TGCAGCGTTGATTTGTGGACAGCTAACACAGATACGCAGTATTTT	CSVDLWTANTDTQYF
TRBV6-1	TRBJ2-1	NA	NA	TGTGCCAGCACAAGGGCAGGGACCTACGGTGAGCAGTTCTTC	CASTRAGTYGEQFF
TRBV6-1	TRBJ1-5	TRBD1	once	TGTGCCAGCAGTACAGGAGGGGGCGGTCAGCCCCAGCATTTT	CASSTGGGGQPQHF
TRBV30	TRBJ2-7	NA	NA	TGTGCCTGGAGGCCCCAATACGAGCAGTACTTC	CAWRPQYEQYF
TRBV5-8	TRBJ1-2	NA	NA	TGTGCCAGCAGCCTGTTCGTGGCAGGACACTATGGCTACACCTTC	CASSLFVAGHYGYTF
TRBV2	TRBJ1-2	NA	NA	TGTGCCAGCAGCGCCCGGACCAACTATGGCTACACCTTC	CASSARTNYGYTF
TRBV25-1	TRBJ1-6	NA	NA	TGTGCCAGCAGGGCGAGCTCCTATAATTCACCCCTCCACTTT	CASRASSYNSPLHF
TRBV30	TRBJ2-6	NA	NA	TGTGCCTGGAGTGCGGGGACGGCATCTGGGGCCAACGTCCTGACTTTC	CAWSAGTASGANVLTF
TRBV5-6	TRBJ2-5	TRBD1	NA	TGTGCCAGCAGCTTCAAGGACAGGGGGGGAGAGACCCAGTACTTC	CASSFKDRGGETQYF
TRBV30	TRBJ2-7	TRBD1	NA	TGTGCCTGGTCCGGGACAGGGCCCCACGAGCAGTACTTC	CAWSGTGPHEQYF
TRBV7-9	TRBJ1-1	NA	NA	TGTGCCAGCAGCACTAGGGTCAAGGAAGCTTTCTTT	CASSTRVKEAFF
TRBV5-6	TRBJ2-7	NA	once	TGTGCCAGCAGCTCATGGACAGAGCCATACGAGCAGTACTTC	CASSSWTEPYEQYF
TRBV5-6	TRBJ1-1	NA	NA	TGTGCCAGCAGCTTGGTCAGGGGGAACACTGAAGCTTTCTTT	CASSLVRGNTEAFF
TRBV2	TRBJ2-1	TRBD2	NA	TGTGCCGGGTCGTCGCGGGAGAAACCGTTCTTC	CAGSSREKPFF